This is a list of T cell receptor beta chains from one sample in a study of OX40 agonist ivuxolimab in advanced cancers. Repertoires were generated with immunoSEQ multiplex PCR, while TCRdb's copy carries only in-frame clones and drops some. Counted here are 45,000 to 55,000 clones, about 88% occurring once; the ten biggest clones make up less than 0.75%. This material consisted of CD4+ or CD8+ T cells sorted from blood, taken in a trial of the OX40 agonist ivuxolimab. These receptors were obtained from an adult with an advanced solid tumor such as melanoma, head and neck, liver or kidney cancer. The CDR3 runs from the conserved cysteine through the conserved F or W. D genes are given only for firm matches. A clone size is listed for some rows: how often the clone was seen (once, few, many), or a class if it is expanded.

size	J	D	V	CDR3	DNA
-	TRBJ1-2	-	TRBV19	CASSIGGMKNGYTF	TGTGCCAGTAGTATAGGGGGGATGAAGAATGGCTACACCTTC
once	TRBJ1-1	TRBD1	TRBV19	CASRIGQGRTEAFF	TGTGCCAGTAGAATTGGACAGGGGAGGACTGAAGCTTTCTTT
-	TRBJ2-2	-	TRBV7-8	CASTRQMGMTGYAGELFF	TGTGCCAGCACCCGTCAAATGGGTATGACAGGATACGCCGGGGAGCTGTTTTTT
-	TRBJ2-2	-	TRBV28	CASSRQALTGELFF	TGTGCCAGCAGTCGACAGGCACTCACCGGGGAGCTGTTTTTT
-	TRBJ2-1	TRBD2	TRBV10-3	CAISEKGRLAGGNEQFF	TGTGCCATCAGTGAGAAGGGACGACTAGCGGGAGGCAATGAGCAGTTCTTC
-	TRBJ2-1	TRBD2	TRBV7-7	CASSGSSGGSQFF	TGTGCTAGCAGCGGGAGTAGCGGGGGCTCACAGTTCTTC
-	TRBJ1-1	-	TRBV29-1	CSVGRAGTEAFF	TGCAGCGTTGGGAGAGCGGGCACTGAAGCTTTCTTT
-	TRBJ1-1	-	TRBV7-2	CASSSMTLGGSEAFF	TGTGCCAGCAGCTCCATGACCCTTGGGGGCTCTGAAGCTTTCTTT
-	TRBJ2-7	-	TRBV7-9	CASSLGPTDYREQYF	TGTGCCAGCAGCTTAGGCCCCACGGACTATCGCGAGCAGTACTTC
-	TRBJ1-1	TRBD1	TRBV19	CASKAEGAGTEAFF	TGTGCCAGTAAGGCGGAGGGGGCTGGCACTGAAGCTTTCTTT
-	TRBJ2-1	-	TRBV7-2	CASSLAFGNEQFF	TGTGCCAGCAGCTTAGCGTTCGGGAATGAGCAGTTCTTC
-	TRBJ1-1	TRBD1	TRBV27	CASSRGQGRTTEAFF	TGTGCCAGCAGTCGGGGACAGGGACGAACCACTGAAGCTTTCTTT
-	TRBJ2-1	TRBD2	TRBV19	CASSMNAGGDNEQFF	TGTGCCAGTAGTATGAATGCGGGAGGAGACAATGAGCAGTTCTTC
-	TRBJ1-4	TRBD1	TRBV11-2	CASSLGDRDVEKLFF	TGTGCCAGCAGCTTAGGGGACAGGGACGTCGAAAAACTGTTTTTT
-	TRBJ2-7	-	TRBV28	CASSPGTASYEQYF	TGTGCCAGCAGTCCCGGGACCGCGTCCTACGAGCAGTACTTC
-	TRBJ2-7	-	TRBV5-6	CASSPTGGQQYF	TGTGCCAGCAGCCCTACAGGTGGGCAGCAGTACTTC
-	TRBJ2-3	TRBD2	TRBV5-6	CASSFGGRGDTQYF	TGTGCCAGCAGCTTCGGGGGGAGAGGAGATACGCAGTATTTT
-	TRBJ1-1	-	TRBV29-1	CSTVGGRTNTEAFF	TGCAGCACCGTGGGTGGCCGGACCAACACTGAAGCTTTCTTT
-	TRBJ2-3	-	TRBV21-1	CASSPSGSGTDTQYF	TGTGCCAGCAGCCCGAGCGGGAGCGGCACAGATACGCAGTATTTT
-	TRBJ2-7	TRBD1	TRBV5-1	CASSKGTDYSYEQYF	TGCGCCAGCAGCAAAGGGACAGACTACTCCTACGAGCAGTACTTC
-	TRBJ1-4	TRBD1	TRBV12-5	CASGSKGQGALNEKLFF	TGTGCTAGTGGTTCAAAGGGACAGGGGGCTCTTAATGAAAAACTGTTTTTT
-	TRBJ2-5	TRBD2	TRBV2	CASSRGTSGSLYQETQYF	TGTGCCAGCAGTCGTGGGACTAGCGGGAGCCTGTACCAAGAGACCCAGTACTTC
-	TRBJ2-5	-	TRBV20-1	CSVTGETQYF	TGCAGTGTAACGGGAGAGACCCAGTACTTC
-	TRBJ2-4	TRBD1	TRBV6-5	CASSYSGTGANIQYF	TGTGCCAGCAGTTACTCCGGGACAGGGGCAAACATTCAGTACTTC
-	TRBJ2-5	-	TRBV5-1	CASSLGGWETQYF	TGCGCCAGCAGCCTAGGGGGTTGGGAGACCCAGTACTTC
-	TRBJ2-5	TRBD1	TRBV6-1	CASTPDRSPGTQYF	TGTGCCAGCACCCCGGACAGGAGCCCCGGGACCCAGTACTTC
once	TRBJ2-5	-	TRBV30	CAWRGAGLSPPHQETQYF	TGTGCCTGGAGGGGAGCGGGCCTCTCCCCACCGCACCAAGAGACCCAGTACTTC
few	TRBJ1-1	-	TRBV2	CASSDRGRGTEAFF	TGTGCCAGCAGTGACAGGGGTAGAGGCACTGAAGCTTTCTTT
-	TRBJ2-5	-	TRBV28	CASSQLREETQYF	TGTGCCAGCAGCCAACTCAGGGAAGAGACCCAGTACTTC
once	TRBJ2-7	TRBD1	TRBV4-1	CASSQPRQGPYEQYF	TGCGCCAGCAGCCAACCACGACAGGGTCCCTACGAGCAGTACTTC
-	TRBJ2-3	TRBD1	TRBV2	CASSGDRGPDTQYF	TGTGCCAGCAGCGGGGACAGGGGGCCAGATACGCAGTATTTT
-	TRBJ1-5	-	TRBV4-1	CASSQQVRLNSNQPQHF	TGCGCCAGCAGCCAACAAGTGAGACTTAATAGCAATCAGCCCCAGCATTTT
-	TRBJ1-4	-	TRBV10-2	CASSDRRGNEKLFF	TGCGCCAGCAGTGATAGGAGGGGGAATGAAAAACTGTTTTTT
few	TRBJ1-5	-	TRBV4-1	CASREGGLGNQPQHF	TGCGCTTCCAGGGAAGGGGGTTTGGGCAATCAGCCCCAGCATTTT
-	TRBJ2-7	-	TRBV7-2	CASSPAGQLYEQYF	TGTGCCAGCAGCCCAGCGGGACAGCTCTACGAGCAGTACTTC
-	TRBJ2-1	TRBD2	TRBV28	CASSLLAGDNEQFF	TGTGCCAGCAGTTTACTAGCGGGAGACAATGAGCAGTTCTTC
-	TRBJ2-1	-	TRBV19	CASKGTASSYNEQFF	TGTGCCAGTAAAGGGACCGCCAGCTCCTACAATGAGCAGTTCTTC
-	TRBJ1-1	-	TRBV6-5	CASSYDVSEAFF	TGTGCCAGCAGTTACGACGTTTCTGAAGCTTTCTTT
-	TRBJ1-4	-	TRBV19	CASSHIQGANHEKLFF	TGTGCCAGTAGTCATATACAGGGAGCGAATCATGAAAAACTGTTTTTT
-	TRBJ1-4	TRBD1	TRBV4-2	CASTVDRGREKLFF	TGTGCCAGCACCGTGGACAGGGGGCGGGAAAAACTGTTTTTT
-	TRBJ2-2	TRBD2	TRBV4-2	CASSPPGREAGELFF	TGTGCCAGCAGCCCGCCCGGACGGGAGGCCGGGGAGCTGTTTTTT